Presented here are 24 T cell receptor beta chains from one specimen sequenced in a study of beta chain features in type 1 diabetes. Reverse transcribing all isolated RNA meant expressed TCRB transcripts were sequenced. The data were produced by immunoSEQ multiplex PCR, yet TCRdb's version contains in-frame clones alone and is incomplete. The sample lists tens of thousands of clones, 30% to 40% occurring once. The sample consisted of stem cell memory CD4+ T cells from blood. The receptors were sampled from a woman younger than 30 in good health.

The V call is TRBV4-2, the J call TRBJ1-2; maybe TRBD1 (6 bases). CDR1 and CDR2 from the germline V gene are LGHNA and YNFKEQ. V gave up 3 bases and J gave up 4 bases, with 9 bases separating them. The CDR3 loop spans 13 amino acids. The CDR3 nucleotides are TGTGCCAGCAGCCACGGACAGCCCTATGGCTACACCTTC. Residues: CASSHGQPYGYTF.

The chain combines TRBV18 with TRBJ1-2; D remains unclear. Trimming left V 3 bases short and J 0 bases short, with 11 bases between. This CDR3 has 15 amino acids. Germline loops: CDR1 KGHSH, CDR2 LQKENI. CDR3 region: CASSPAGIANYGYTF. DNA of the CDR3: TGTGCCAGCTCACCGGCGGGAATAGCTAACTATGGCTACACCTTC.

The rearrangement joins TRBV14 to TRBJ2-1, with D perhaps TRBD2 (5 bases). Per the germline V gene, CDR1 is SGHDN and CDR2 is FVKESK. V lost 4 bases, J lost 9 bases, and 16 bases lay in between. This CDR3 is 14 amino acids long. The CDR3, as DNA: TGTGCCAGCAGCCCCCTGAGCGAGGGCGCTGAGCAGTTCTTC. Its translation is CASSPLSEGAEQFF.

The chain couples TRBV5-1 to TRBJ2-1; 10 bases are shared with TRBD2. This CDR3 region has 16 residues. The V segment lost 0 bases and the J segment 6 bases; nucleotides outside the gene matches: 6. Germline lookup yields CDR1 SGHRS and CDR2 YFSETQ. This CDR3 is CASSLGSGGPRNEQFF. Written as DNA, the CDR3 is TGCGCCAGCAGCTTGGGTAGCGGGGGGCCCCGCAATGAGCAGTTCTTC. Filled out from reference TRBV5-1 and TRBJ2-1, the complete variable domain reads KAGVTQTPRYLIKTRGQQVTLSCSPISGHRSVSWYQQTPGQGLQFLFEYFSETQRNKGNFPGRFSGRQFSNSRSEMNVSTLELGDSALYLCASSLGSGGPRNEQFFGPGTRLTVL.

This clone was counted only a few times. DNA of the CDR3: TGTGCCAGCAGTACTAGCGGGGGTTCTGGGGAGACCCAGTACTTC. Its translation: CASSTSGGSGETQYF. The J gene is TRBJ2-5, the V gene TRBV6-6, with TRBD2 matching 11 bases. Germline lookup yields CDR1 MNHNY and CDR2 SVGAGI (reference sequence). J gave up 5 bases and V 5 bases, and 7 bases lay outside the gene matches. CDR3 length: 15 residues.

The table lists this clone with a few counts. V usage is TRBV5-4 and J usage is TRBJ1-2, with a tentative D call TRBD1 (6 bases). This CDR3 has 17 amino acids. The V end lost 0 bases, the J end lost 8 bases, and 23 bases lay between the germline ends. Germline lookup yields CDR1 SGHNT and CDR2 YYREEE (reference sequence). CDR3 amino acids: CASSLAGGLGGLGGYTF. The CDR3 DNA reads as TGTGCCAGCAGCTTGGCCGGTGGGTTAGGGGGTCTCGGGGGCTACACCTTC.

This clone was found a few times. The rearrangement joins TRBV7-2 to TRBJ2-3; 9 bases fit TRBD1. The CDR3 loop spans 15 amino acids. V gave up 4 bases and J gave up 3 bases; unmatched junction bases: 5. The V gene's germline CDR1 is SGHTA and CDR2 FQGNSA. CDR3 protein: CASSWMDRGTDTQYF. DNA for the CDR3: TGTGCCAGCAGCTGGATGGACAGGGGAACAGATACGCAGTATTTT.

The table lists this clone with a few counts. The CDR3 here is CASSPFTYQETQYF. Here the CDR3 DNA reads TGTGCCAGCTCACCGTTTACTTACCAAGAGACCCAGTACTTC. V is TRBV18 and J is TRBJ2-5, with D hard to call. CDR1 is KGHSH, CDR2 LQKENI, per germline. V was trimmed by 3 bases and J by 0 bases, leaving 8 bases between them. The CDR3 contains 14 residues. The entire variable domain, with the rest obtained from reference TRBV18 and TRBJ2-5, is as follows: NAGVMQNPRHLVRRRGQEARLRCSPMKGHSHVYWYRQLPEEGLKFMVYLQKENIIDESGMPKERFSAEFPKEGPSILRIQQVVRGDSAAYFCASSPFTYQETQYFGPGTRLLVL.

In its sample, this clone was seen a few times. CDR3 DNA: TGTGCCAGCAGCTTATCCAGGGCGGGAAGGGAAAAACTGTTTTTT. Translation gives CASSLSRAGREKLFF. This chain uses TRBV7-2 with TRBJ1-4; a possible D gene is TRBD1 (5 bases). The V end lost 2 bases, the J end lost 8 bases, and 15 bases lay between the germline ends. This CDR3 comprises 15 residues. Germline values: CDR1 SGHTA, CDR2 FQGNSA. The full variable domain, rest sourced from reference TRBV7-2 and TRBJ1-4, is GAGVSQSPSNKVTEKGKDVELRCDPISGHTALYWYRQSLGQGLEFLIYFQGNSAPDKSGLPSDRFSAERTGGSVSTLTIQRTQQEDSAVYLCASSLSRAGREKLFFGSGTQLSVL.

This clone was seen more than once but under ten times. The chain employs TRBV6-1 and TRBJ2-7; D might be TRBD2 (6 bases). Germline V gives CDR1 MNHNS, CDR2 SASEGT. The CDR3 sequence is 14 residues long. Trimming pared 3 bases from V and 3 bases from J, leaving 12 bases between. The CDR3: CASSEEGLGYEQYF. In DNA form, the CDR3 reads TGTGCCAGCAGTGAGGAGGGTTTGGGCTACGAGCAGTACTTC.

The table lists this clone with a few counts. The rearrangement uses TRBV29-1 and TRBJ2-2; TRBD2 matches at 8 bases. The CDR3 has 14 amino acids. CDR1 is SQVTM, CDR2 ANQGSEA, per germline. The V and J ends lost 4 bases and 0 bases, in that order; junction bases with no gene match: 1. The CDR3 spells CSVGRGANTGELFF. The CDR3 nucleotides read TGCAGCGTTGGGCGGGGGGCGAACACCGGGGAGCTGTTTTTT.

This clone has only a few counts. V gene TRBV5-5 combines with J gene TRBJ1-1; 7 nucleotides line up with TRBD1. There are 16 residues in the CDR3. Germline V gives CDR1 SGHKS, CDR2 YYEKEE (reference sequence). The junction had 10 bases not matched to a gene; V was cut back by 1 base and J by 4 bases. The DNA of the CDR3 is TGTGCCAGCAGCTTGTGGCCTAGGGGGCGAAGCACTGAAGCTTTCTTT. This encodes CASSLWPRGRSTEAFF. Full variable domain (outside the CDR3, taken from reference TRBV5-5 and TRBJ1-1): DAGVTQSPTHLIKTRGQQVTLRCSPISGHKSVSWYQQVLGQGPQFIFQYYEKEERGRGNFPDRFSARQFPNYSSELNVNALLLGDSALYLCASSLWPRGRSTEAFFGQGTRLTVV.

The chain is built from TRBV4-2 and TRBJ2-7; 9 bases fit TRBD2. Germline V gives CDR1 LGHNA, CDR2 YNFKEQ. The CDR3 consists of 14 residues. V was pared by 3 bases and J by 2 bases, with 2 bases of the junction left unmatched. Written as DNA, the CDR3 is TGTGCCAGCAGCCAGAGCGGGAGGCCCTACGAGCAGTACTTC. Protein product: CASSQSGRPYEQYF.

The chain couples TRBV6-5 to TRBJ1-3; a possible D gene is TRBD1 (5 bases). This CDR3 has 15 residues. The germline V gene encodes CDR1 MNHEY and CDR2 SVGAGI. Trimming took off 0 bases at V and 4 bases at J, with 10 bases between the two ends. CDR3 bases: TGTGCCAGCAGTTACTCGCCTCAGGGCGGAAACACCATATATTTT. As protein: CASSYSPQGGNTIYF.

CDR3 amino acids: CASSEGGQGGGYSNQPQHF. CDR3 coding DNA: TGTGCCAGCAGTGAGGGTGGACAGGGTGGAGGATATAGCAATCAGCCCCAGCATTTT. The chain couples TRBV6-1 to TRBJ1-5; 8 bases align to TRBD1. Germline V gene data show CDR1 as MNHNS and CDR2 as SASEGT. Losses at the gene ends were 3 bases for V and 0 bases for J; bases not matched to a gene: 13. This CDR3 region has 19 residues.

The CDR3 DNA is TGTGCCAGCCAACAATCGAACACTGAAGCTTTCTTT. Its protein product is CASQQSNTEAFF. The V call is TRBV2, the J call TRBJ1-1; D is uncertain. V lost 8 bases and J lost 1, with 8 bases in between. CDR3 length equals 12 residues. CDR1 SNHLY and CDR2 FYNNEI come from the germline V gene.

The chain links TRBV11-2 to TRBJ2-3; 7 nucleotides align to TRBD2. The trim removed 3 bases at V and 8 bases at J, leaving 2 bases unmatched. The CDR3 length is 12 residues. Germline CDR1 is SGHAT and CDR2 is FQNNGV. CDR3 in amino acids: CASSFVAGTQYF. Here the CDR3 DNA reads TGTGCCAGCAGCTTCGTAGCGGGTACGCAGTATTTT.

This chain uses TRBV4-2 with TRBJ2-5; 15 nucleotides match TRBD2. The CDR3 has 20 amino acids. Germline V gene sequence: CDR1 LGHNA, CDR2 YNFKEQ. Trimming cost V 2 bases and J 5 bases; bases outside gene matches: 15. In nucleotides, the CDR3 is TGTGCCAGCAGCCAAATTACCTCCGGGACTAGCGGGAGGTCGAGTGAGACCCAGTACTTC. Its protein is CASSQITSGTSGRSSETQYF.

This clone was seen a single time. CDR3 protein: CASSSTGGANNEQFF. The CDR3, as DNA: TGCGCCAGCAGCTCTACTGGCGGGGCAAACAATGAGCAGTTCTTC. V and J are TRBV5-1 and TRBJ2-1; D perhaps matches TRBD2 (6 bases). V was shortened by 3 bases and J by 5 bases, with 15 bases between the two germline ends. Looked up from germline, CDR1 is SGHRS and CDR2 is YFSETQ. The CDR3 sequence is 15 residues long.

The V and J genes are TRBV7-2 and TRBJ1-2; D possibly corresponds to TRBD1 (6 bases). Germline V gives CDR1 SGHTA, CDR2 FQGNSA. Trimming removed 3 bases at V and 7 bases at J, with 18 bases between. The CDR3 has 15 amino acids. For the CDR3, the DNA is TGTGCCAGCAGCTTTTCCTCGGGGACAAACCCTGGCTACACCTTC. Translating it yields CASSFSSGTNPGYTF.

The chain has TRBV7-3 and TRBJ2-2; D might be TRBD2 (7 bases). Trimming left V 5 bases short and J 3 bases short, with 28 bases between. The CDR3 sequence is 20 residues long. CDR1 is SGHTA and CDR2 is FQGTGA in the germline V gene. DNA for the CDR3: TGTGCCAGCAGCCTCAAACCCGGATTACGTCGGGGGGCGTACACCGGGGAGCTGTTTTTT. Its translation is CASSLKPGLRRGAYTGELFF.

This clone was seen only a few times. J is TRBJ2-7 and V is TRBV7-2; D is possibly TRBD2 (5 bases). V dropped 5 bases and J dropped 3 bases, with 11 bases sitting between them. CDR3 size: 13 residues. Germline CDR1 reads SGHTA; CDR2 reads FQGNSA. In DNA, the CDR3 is TGTGCCAGCAGCCCCGCTAGCATCTACGAGCAGTACTTC. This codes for CASSPASIYEQYF.

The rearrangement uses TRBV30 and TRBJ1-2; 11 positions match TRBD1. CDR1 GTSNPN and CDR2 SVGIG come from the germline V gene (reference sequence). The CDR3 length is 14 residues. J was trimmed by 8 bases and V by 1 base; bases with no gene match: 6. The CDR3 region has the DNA TGTGCCTGGAGTGGGGGACAGGGGGTGGGCGGCTACACCTTC. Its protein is CAWSGGQGVGGYTF. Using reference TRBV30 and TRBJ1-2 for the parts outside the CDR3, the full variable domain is SQTIHQWPATLVQPVGSPLSLECTVEGTSNPNLYWYRQAAGRGLQLLFYSVGIGQISSEVPQNLSASRPQDRQFILSSKKLLLSDSGFYLCAWSGGQGVGGYTFGSGTRLTVV.

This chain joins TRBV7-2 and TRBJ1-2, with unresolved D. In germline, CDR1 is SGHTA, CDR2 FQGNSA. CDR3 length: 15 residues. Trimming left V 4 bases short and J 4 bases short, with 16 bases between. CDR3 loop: CASSSPSGIAYGYTF. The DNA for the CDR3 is TGTGCCAGCAGCTCCCCCTCCGGGATTGCCTATGGCTACACCTTC.